Reported below is one TCR beta chain. As handled by the study authors: Amplification from reference gene primers served as the basis for estimated nucleated cell counts. This table comes from immunoSEQ multiplex PCR, and its TCRdb copy is limited to in-frame clones, with some not included. V and J calls and clone size follow that table, whereas D and trimming were derived from the DNA. The sample yields more than 150,000 clones, approximately 80% seen once. Seattle patients were enrolled while actively infected and followed longitudinally. The sample is drawn from a study of blood T cell repertoires in COVID-19. The CDR3 sequence is 13 residues long. The germline gives CDR1 MNHNS, CDR2 SASEGT. The junction had 0 bases not matched to a gene; V was cut back by 1 base and J by 4 bases.

The material sequenced was peripheral blood. V usage is TRBV6-1 and J usage is TRBJ2-7; 8 nucleotides align to TRBD1. This sequence originates from a woman aged 80 or over with COVID-19, enrolled during active disease. CDR3 sequence (DNA): TGTGCCAGCAGTGAAGACAGGGGGTACGAGCAGTACTTC. Protein product: CASSEDRGYEQYF.